Following are 30 T cell receptor beta chains from one sample sequenced in a study of CXCR3-negative and CXCR3-positive naive CD8 T cells. Study results and limitations: When CXCR3-positive naive cells were set against CXCR3-negative naive cells, the former had more hydrophobic TRB CDR3s.

The authors made the TRB cDNA libraries by 5' RACE using UMI labels. Reprocessing the 5' RACE reads, TCRdb reports a single entry for every CDR3 protein and omits DNA. The sample data list roughly 55,000 distinct CDR3 sequences. For these receptors, no antigen is known. Sequencing was performed on naive CXCR3+ CD8+ T cells from blood. Subset indicated: CD45RO-CCR7+CD27+CD95- naive CD8+ T cells expressing CXCR3 (TNR3+). Receptors were obtained from a human donor in good health. Some clones in this sample may be carry-over from other donors' samples.

The V call is TRBV7-9, the J call TRBJ1-3; the TCRdb D gene call, TRBD1, has no DNA to confirm it. Germline V gene lookup returns CDR1 SEHNR and CDR2 FQNEAQ (reference sequence). This CDR3 is 14 amino acids long. The CDR3 spells CASSEDRGWNTIYF.

The gene calls are TRBV5-4 and TRBJ1-1; the TCRdb D gene call, TRBD1, has no DNA to confirm it. CDR3 size: 14 residues. CDR1 SGHNT and CDR2 YYREEE come from the germline V gene (reference sequence). This chain's CDR3 is CASSPPRGNTEVFF.

J is TRBJ1-5 and V is TRBV29-1; TCRdb indicates TRBD1, and absent DNA this call remains unverified. Per the germline V gene, CDR1 is SQVTM and CDR2 is ANQGSEA. This CDR3 comprises 19 residues. This CDR3 reads CSGRTGESRRTYSNQPQHF.

The chain combines TRBV29-1 with TRBJ1-2; absent DNA, TCRdb's TRBD1 call cannot be checked. This CDR3 comprises 14 residues. Germline CDR1 reads SQVTM; CDR2 reads ANQGSEA. The CDR3 loop is CSVEEPGGSYGYTF.

The chain employs TRBV7-3 and TRBJ2-1; TCRdb's D gene call, TRBD2, goes unchecked for lack of DNA. Germline CDR1 SGHTA, CDR2 FQGTGA. The CDR3 has 18 amino acids. CDR3: CASSLTGSGESSYNEQFF.

The CDR3 here is CASYLAGANTGELFF. The chain recombines TRBV12-3 or TRBV12-4 with TRBJ2-2; TCRdb lists TRBD2, though no DNA is available to test this call. This CDR3 has 15 residues.

V and J are TRBV7-9 and TRBJ2-1; TCRdb's D call of TRBD2 is untestable without DNA. The CDR3 contains 15 residues. The germline V gene encodes CDR1 SEHNR and CDR2 FQNEAQ (reference sequence). Here the CDR3 reads CASSFLPGLANEQFF.

CDR3 in amino acids: CASSSTGDASPLHF. The rearrangement links TRBV7-9 to TRBJ1-6; TCRdb names TRBD1, which stays unverified in the absence of DNA. Germline V CDR1 and CDR2: SEHNR, FQNEAQ (reference sequence). The CDR3 runs 14 residues.

CDR3 loop: CASTSPHTVYEQYF. This chain connects TRBV5-5 to TRBJ2-7; TCRdb's D call, TRBD2, is unchecked because there is no DNA. The CDR3 spans 14 residues. Germline CDR1 SGHKS, CDR2 YYEKEE (reference sequence).

The CDR3 loop is CASSPRYNEQFF. This chain connects TRBV9 to TRBJ2-1; TCRdb reports TRBD1, a call that lacks DNA to check it against. The length of the CDR3 is 12 residues. In germline, CDR1 is SGDLS, CDR2 YYNGEE. Variable domain in full (rest from reference TRBV9 and TRBJ2-1): DSGVTQTPKHLITATGQRVTLRCSPRSGDLSVYWYQQSLDQGLQFLIQYYNGEERAKGNILERFSAQQFPDLHSELNLSSLELGDSALYFCASSPRYNEQFFGPGTRLTVL.

The chain is built from TRBV20-1 and TRBJ1-5; TCRdb selects TRBD1, and the lack of DNA leaves this call unchecked. The CDR3 has 11 residues. The germline CDR1 and CDR2 sequences are DFQATT and SNEGSKA (reference sequence). The CDR3: CSAAGEQPQHF.

The V and J genes are TRBV12-3 or TRBV12-4 and TRBJ2-2; there is no DNA to check the TCRdb D call of TRBD1. CDR3 length: 15 amino acids. This CDR3 is CASWGAGGNTGELFF.

The chain has TRBV4-2 and TRBJ2-7; TCRdb designates TRBD2, a call that cannot be tested without DNA. The V gene's germline CDR1 is LGHNA and CDR2 YNFKEQ. The CDR3 sequence is 15 residues long. CDR3 protein: CASSQGADSGREQYF.

The chain combines TRBV18 with TRBJ2-3; TCRdb's D call of TRBD2 is untestable without DNA. Germline V lookup: CDR1 KGHSH, CDR2 LQKENI. The CDR3 loop spans 15 amino acids. Here the CDR3 reads CASSPPSWAADTQYF.

The chain is built from TRBV10-3 and TRBJ2-3; TCRdb calls TRBD2, which cannot be checked without DNA. This CDR3 has 16 residues. Germline loops: CDR1 ENHRY, CDR2 SYGVKD. The CDR3 sequence: CAISEGGDLSTDTQYF.

The J gene is TRBJ2-7, the V gene TRBV19; TCRdb's D call of TRBD1 is untestable without DNA. Germline assignment: CDR1 LNHDA and CDR2 SQIVND (reference sequence). This CDR3 contains 13 residues. The CDR3 region is CASSMGTNYEQYF.

The CDR3 region is CSVPGVPYGYTF. The rearrangement uses TRBV29-1 and TRBJ1-2; TCRdb gives TRBD1 as the D gene, but with no DNA this cannot be confirmed. Per the germline V gene, CDR1 is SQVTM and CDR2 is ANQGSEA. The CDR3 has 12 residues.

The gene calls are TRBV5-1 and TRBJ2-1. The germline CDR1 and CDR2 sequences are SGHRS and YFSETQ. CDR3 size: 12 residues. CDR3 residues: CASSLEPEFQFF.

The chain combines TRBV7-2 with TRBJ2-3; the D gene TCRdb calls, TRBD1, cannot be checked with no DNA. There are 13 residues in the CDR3. The germline CDR1 and CDR2 sequences are SGHTA and FQGNSA. The CDR3 sequence: CASRGTGPDTQYF.

The J gene is TRBJ1-2, the V gene TRBV29-1; there is no DNA to check the TCRdb D call of TRBD1. The CDR3 totals 14 residues. Germline CDR1 and CDR2: SQVTM and ANQGSEA. Here the CDR3 reads CSVEDYRGAYGYTF.

The chain joins TRBV5-5 to TRBJ1-1; no DNA is available, so the TRBD1 call from TCRdb remains unchecked. The germline gives CDR1 SGHKS, CDR2 YYEKEE (reference sequence). This CDR3 contains 11 residues. CDR3 protein: CASSFQGPLIF. Drawing the rest from reference TRBV5-5 and TRBJ1-1, the complete variable domain is DAGVTQSPTHLIKTRGQQVTLRCSPISGHKSVSWYQQVLGQGPQFIFQYYEKEERGRGNFPDRFSARQFPNYSSELNVNALLLGDSALYLCASSFQGPLIFGQGTRLTVV.

The chain's CDR3 is CASSFLLAGSSTDTQYF. This chain uses TRBV7-2 with TRBJ2-3; the TRBD2 assignment by TCRdb is unverifiable without DNA. CDR1 is SGHTA and CDR2 is FQGNSA in the germline V gene. CDR3 size: 17 residues.

The chain recombines TRBV5-5 with TRBJ1-1. The CDR3 spans 13 residues. Germline-derived CDR1 and CDR2 are SGHKS and YYEKEE (reference sequence). This CDR3 is CASSSGASTEAFF.

The rearrangement links TRBV15 to TRBJ2-5. Germline V gene lookup returns CDR1 LNHNV and CDR2 YYDKDF (reference sequence). This CDR3 region has 15 residues. CDR3 amino acids: CATSRDRSQQETQYF.

This chain joins TRBV11-2 and TRBJ2-7; TCRdb's D call, TRBD2, is unchecked because there is no DNA. The CDR3 contains 15 residues. Germline loops: CDR1 SGHAT, CDR2 FQNNGV. The CDR3 loop reads CASSFGAGGPYEQYF.

The gene calls are TRBV20-1 and TRBJ1-2; lacking DNA, the TRBD1 call made by TCRdb goes unchecked. Germline lookup yields CDR1 DFQATT and CDR2 SNEGSKA (reference sequence). The CDR3 runs 13 residues. This CDR3 reads CSANGGFDYGYTF.

The chain's CDR3 is CASSQEYQETQYF. The rearrangement joins TRBV14 to TRBJ2-5. The CDR3 loop spans 13 amino acids. Per the germline V gene, CDR1 is SGHDN and CDR2 is FVKESK.

The V gene is TRBV6-2 or TRBV6-3, the J gene TRBJ1-5; TCRdb selects TRBD1, and the lack of DNA leaves this call unchecked. This CDR3 comprises 15 residues. Germline assignment: CDR1 MNHEY and CDR2 SVGEGT. The CDR3 loop is CASSRWGIDNQPQHF.

The CDR3 spells CASTLSGFETQYF. V and J are TRBV6-6 and TRBJ2-5; there is no DNA to check the TCRdb D call of TRBD1. From germline, CDR1 is MNHNY and CDR2 SVGAGI (reference sequence). This CDR3 spans 13 amino acids.

V usage is TRBV7-3 and J usage is TRBJ2-1; as DNA is missing, the TRBD1 call by TCRdb cannot be tested. The germline V gene encodes CDR1 SGHTA and CDR2 FQGTGA. This CDR3 has 17 amino acids. CDR3 sequence: CASSLNSAGGIHNEQFF.